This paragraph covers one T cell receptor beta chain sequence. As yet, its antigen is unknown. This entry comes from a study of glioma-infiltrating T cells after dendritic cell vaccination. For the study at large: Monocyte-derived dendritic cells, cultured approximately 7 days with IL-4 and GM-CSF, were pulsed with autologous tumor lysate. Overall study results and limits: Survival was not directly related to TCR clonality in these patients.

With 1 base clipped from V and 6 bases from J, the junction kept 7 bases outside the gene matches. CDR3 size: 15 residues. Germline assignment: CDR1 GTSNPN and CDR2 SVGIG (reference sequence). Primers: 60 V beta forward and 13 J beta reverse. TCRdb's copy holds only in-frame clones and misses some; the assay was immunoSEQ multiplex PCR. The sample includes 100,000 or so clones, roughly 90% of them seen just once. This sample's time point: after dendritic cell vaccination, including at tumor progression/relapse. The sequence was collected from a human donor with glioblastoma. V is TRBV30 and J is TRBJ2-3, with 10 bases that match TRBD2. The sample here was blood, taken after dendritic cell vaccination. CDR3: CAWSGLAGSVDTQYF. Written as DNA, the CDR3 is TGTGCCTGGAGTGGACTAGCGGGCTCAGTCGATACGCAGTATTTT.